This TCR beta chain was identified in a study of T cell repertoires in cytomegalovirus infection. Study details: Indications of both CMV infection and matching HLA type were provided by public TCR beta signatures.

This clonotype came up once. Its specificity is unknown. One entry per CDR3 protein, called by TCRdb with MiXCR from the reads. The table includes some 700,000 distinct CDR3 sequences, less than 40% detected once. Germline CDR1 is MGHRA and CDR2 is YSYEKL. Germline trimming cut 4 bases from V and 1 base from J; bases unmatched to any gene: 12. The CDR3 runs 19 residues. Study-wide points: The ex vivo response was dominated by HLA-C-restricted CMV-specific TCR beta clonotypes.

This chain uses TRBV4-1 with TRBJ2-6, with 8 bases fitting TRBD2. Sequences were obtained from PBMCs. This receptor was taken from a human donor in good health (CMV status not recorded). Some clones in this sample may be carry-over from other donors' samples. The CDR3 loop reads CASSLTIPGLGSGANVLTF. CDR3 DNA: TGCGCCAGCAGCCTAACAATCCCGGGACTAGGATCTGGGGCCAACGTCCTGACTTTC.